Each of the 14 T cell receptor beta chains below was sequenced from the same sample in a study of T cells in localized non-small cell lung cancer. Data came from immunoSEQ multiplex PCR; TCRdb stores just in-frame clones and leaves some out. The sample lists 64,000 or so clones, 90% occurring once. The specimen comprised peripheral blood, sampled before any cancer treatment. The source is a woman aged 40 to 75 with stage I lung adenocarcinoma.

The chain uses TRBV5-5 and TRBJ1-5, with TRBD1 as a possible D gene (5 bases). The CDR3 sequence is 15 residues long. V was pared by 1 base and J by 5 bases, with 13 bases between. CDR1 SGHKS and CDR2 YYEKEE come from the germline V gene (reference sequence). CDR3 protein: CASSLMAGKDQPQHF. DNA for the CDR3: TGTGCCAGCAGCTTGATGGCAGGGAAGGATCAGCCCCAGCATTTT.

This sequence joins TRBV6-5 and TRBJ1-2; TRBD1 agrees at 9 bases. Germline trimming cut 3 bases from V and 6 bases from J; bases unmatched to any gene: 11. CDR3 length: 16 residues. Per germline, CDR1 MNHEY and CDR2 SVGAGI. CDR3 nucleotides: TGTGCCAGCAGTTATGGGACAGGGTTCAGTATGGATGGCTACACCTTC. Translated: CASSYGTGFSMDGYTF.

This chain joins TRBV4-1 and TRBJ1-2; 8 nucleotides agree with TRBD1. Losses at the gene ends were 0 bases for V and 8 bases for J; bases not matched to a gene: 17. The CDR3 spans 18 residues. Germline CDR1 and CDR2: MGHRA and YSYEKL. Here the CDR3 DNA reads TGCGCCAGCAGCCAAGATTCACAGGGGGTAGATTTGAAGAAGGGCTACACCTTC. The encoded protein is CASSQDSQGVDLKKGYTF.

The chain links TRBV6-5 to TRBJ2-5; TRBD2 is a possible D gene (6 bases). The CDR3 consists of 15 residues. V was clipped by 0 bases and J by 4 bases, with 12 bases between them. Germline CDR1 and CDR2: MNHEY and SVGAGI. The CDR3 DNA is TGTGCCAGCAGTTACTCGGGACGGAGGGCAGAGACCCAGTACTTC. It translates to CASSYSGRRAETQYF.

This rearrangement joins TRBV9 to TRBJ2-3; D not resolved. V lost 7 bases to trimming and J lost 0 bases, with 9 bases between them. Germline CDR1 and CDR2: SGDLS and YYNGEE. The CDR3 is 13 amino acids. The CDR3 sequence is CASQDSSTDTQYF. The DNA for the CDR3 is TGTGCCAGCCAGGATTCTAGCACAGATACGCAGTATTTT. The whole variable domain, remainder taken from reference TRBV9 and TRBJ2-3, is DSGVTQTPKHLITATGQRVTLRCSPRSGDLSVYWYQQSLDQGLQFLIQYYNGEERAKGNILERFSAQQFPDLHSELNLSSLELGDSALYFCASQDSSTDTQYFGPGTRLTVL.

CDR3 DNA: TGCGCCAGCAGTGAGTCGGGGGGCTCCTACGAGCAGTACTTC. Translated: CASSESGGSYEQYF. The rearrangement joins TRBV10-1 to TRBJ2-7, with a possible D match to TRBD2 (6 bases). Trimming took off 0 bases at V and 0 bases at J, with 6 bases between the two ends. CDR1 WNHNN and CDR2 SYGVQD come from the germline V gene (reference sequence). The CDR3 is 14 amino acids.

The chain carries TRBV7-2 and TRBJ2-3, with 9 positions matching TRBD2. Germline CDR1 is SGHTA and CDR2 is FQGNSA. Trimming removed 1 base from V and 1 base from J; junction bases left unmatched: 6. The CDR3 spans 17 residues. The CDR3 here is CASSLGLAGLGTDTQYF. The CDR3 bases are TGTGCCAGCAGCTTAGGTCTAGCGGGACTTGGCACAGATACGCAGTATTTT.

The V and J genes are TRBV7-2 and TRBJ2-3; D may be TRBD2 (6 bases). Germline V gives CDR1 SGHTA, CDR2 FQGNSA. This CDR3 has 14 residues. The V gene lost 2 bases and the J gene lost 8 bases, with 14 bases spanning the gap. The CDR3 nucleotides are TGTGCCAGCAGCTTACGGGGGAGTCAGGGTACGCAGTATTTT. Its protein is CASSLRGSQGTQYF. The complete variable domain, with remaining parts taken from reference TRBV7-2 and TRBJ2-3, reads GAGVSQSPSNKVTEKGKDVELRCDPISGHTALYWYRQSLGQGLEFLIYFQGNSAPDKSGLPSDRFSAERTGGSVSTLTIQRTQQEDSAVYLCASSLRGSQGTQYFGPGTRLTVL.

The chain joins TRBV29-1 to TRBJ2-1; D is ambiguous. The CDR3 totals 11 residues. CDR1 SQVTM and CDR2 ANQGSEA come from the germline V gene. V was trimmed by 4 bases and J by 5 bases, leaving 6 bases between them. The CDR3 DNA reads TGCAGCGTTGGAGACAACAATGAGCAGTTCTTC. Translation gives CSVGDNNEQFF.

This clone was detected a few times. CDR3 loop: CASSPPNRDRHYEQYF. CDR3 coding DNA: TGTGCCAGCAGTCCGCCGAACCGGGACAGACACTACGAGCAGTACTTC. The chain employs TRBV28 and TRBJ2-7; 7 bases map to TRBD1. V gave up 5 bases and J gave up 3 bases; unmatched junction bases: 13. The CDR3 extends over 16 amino acids. Germline CDR1 reads MDHEN; CDR2 reads SYDVKM.

This clone is a singleton in its sample. This chain joins TRBV9 and TRBJ1-5; D not certain. The length of the CDR3 is 13 residues. CDR1 SGDLS and CDR2 YYNGEE come from the germline V gene. V was cut by 4 bases and J by 9 bases, with 14 bases left in between. This chain's CDR3 is CASSPLSEGPQHF. The CDR3 region has the DNA TGTGCCAGCAGCCCCCTCTCCGAGGGGCCCCAGCATTTT.

This clone was counted once. J is TRBJ1-1 and V is TRBV25-1; the D is unclear. V lost 6 bases to trimming and J lost 0 bases, with 8 bases between them. The V gene's germline CDR1 is MGHDK and CDR2 SYGVNS. This CDR3 contains 13 residues. The CDR3 spells CASRARLNTEAFF. The CDR3 DNA sequence: TGTGCCAGCAGGGCGAGGTTGAACACTGAAGCTTTCTTT.

This rearrangement joins TRBV7-9 to TRBJ1-6; no reliable D call. With 2 bases removed from V and 7 bases from J, the gap between germline ends came to 6 bases. Per germline, CDR1 SEHNR and CDR2 FQNEAQ (reference sequence). There are 13 residues in the CDR3. DNA for the CDR3: TGTGCCAGCAGCTTAAGGGTAAATTCACCCCTCCACTTT. Its protein is CASSLRVNSPLHF. Supplemented by reference TRBV7-9 and TRBJ1-6, the full variable domain reads DTGVSQNPRHKITKRGQNVTFRCDPISEHNRLYWYRQTLGQGPEFLTYFQNEAQLEKSRLLSDRFSAERPKGSFSTLEIQRTEQGDSAMYLCASSLRVNSPLHFGNGTRLTVT.

The rearrangement links TRBV5-1 to TRBJ2-7, with D unresolved. The CDR3 length is 11 residues. The V gene lost 0 bases and the J gene lost 7 bases, with 5 bases spanning the gap. Looked up from germline, CDR1 is SGHRS and CDR2 is YFSETQ. The CDR3 spells CASSLGREQYF. The CDR3 region has the DNA TGCGCCAGCAGCTTGGGACGGGAGCAGTACTTC.